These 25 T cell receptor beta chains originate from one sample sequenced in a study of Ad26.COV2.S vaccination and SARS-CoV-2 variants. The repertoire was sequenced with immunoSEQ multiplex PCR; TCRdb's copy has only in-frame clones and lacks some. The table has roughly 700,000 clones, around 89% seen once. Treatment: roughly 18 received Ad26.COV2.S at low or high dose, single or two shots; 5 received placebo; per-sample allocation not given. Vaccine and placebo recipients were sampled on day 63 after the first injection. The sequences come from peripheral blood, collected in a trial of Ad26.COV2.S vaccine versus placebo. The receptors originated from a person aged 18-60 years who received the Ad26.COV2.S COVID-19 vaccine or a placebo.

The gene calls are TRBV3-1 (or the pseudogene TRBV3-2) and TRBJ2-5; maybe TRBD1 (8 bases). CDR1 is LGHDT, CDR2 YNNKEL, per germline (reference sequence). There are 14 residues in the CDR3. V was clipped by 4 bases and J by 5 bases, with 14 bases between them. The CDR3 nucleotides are TGTGCCAGCAGCCCCGGACAGGGAGGGGAGACCCAGTACTTC. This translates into CASSPGQGGETQYF.

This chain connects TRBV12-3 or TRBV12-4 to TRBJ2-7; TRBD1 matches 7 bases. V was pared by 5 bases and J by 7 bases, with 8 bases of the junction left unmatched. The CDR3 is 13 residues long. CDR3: CASSPGTDLEQYF. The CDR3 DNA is TGTGCCAGCAGTCCAGGGACAGACTTAGAGCAGTACTTC.

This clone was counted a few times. The CDR3 protein is CASRTDRGPYEQYF. The CDR3 DNA reads TGTGCCAGCAGGACGGACAGGGGCCCCTACGAGCAGTACTTC. The chain recombines TRBV2 with TRBJ2-7, with 9 bases lining up with TRBD1. This CDR3 comprises 14 residues. V shed 6 bases and J 2 bases; nucleotides not matched to a gene: 5. Germline V gives CDR1 SNHLY, CDR2 FYNNEI. Supplemented by reference TRBV2 and TRBJ2-7, the full variable domain reads EPEVTQTPSHQVTQMGQEVILRCVPISNHLYFYWYRQILGQKVEFLVSFYNNEISEKSEIFDDQFSVERPDGSNFTLKIRSTKLEDSAMYFCASRTDRGPYEQYFGPGTRLTVT.

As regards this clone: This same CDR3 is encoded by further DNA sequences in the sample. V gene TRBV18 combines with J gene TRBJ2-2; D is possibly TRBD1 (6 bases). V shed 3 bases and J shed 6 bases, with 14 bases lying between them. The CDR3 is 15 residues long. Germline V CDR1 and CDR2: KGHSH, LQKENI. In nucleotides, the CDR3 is TGTGCCAGCTCACCCGGTACAGGGTTGGCCGGGGAGCTGTTTTTT. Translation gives CASSPGTGLAGELFF.

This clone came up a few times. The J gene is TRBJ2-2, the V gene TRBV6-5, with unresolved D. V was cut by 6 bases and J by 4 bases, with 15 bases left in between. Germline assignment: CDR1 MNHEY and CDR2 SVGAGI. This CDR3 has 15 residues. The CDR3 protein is CASSSSRRSTGELFF. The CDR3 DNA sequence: TGTGCCAGCAGCTCTTCGCGCCGATCCACCGGGGAGCTGTTTTTT.

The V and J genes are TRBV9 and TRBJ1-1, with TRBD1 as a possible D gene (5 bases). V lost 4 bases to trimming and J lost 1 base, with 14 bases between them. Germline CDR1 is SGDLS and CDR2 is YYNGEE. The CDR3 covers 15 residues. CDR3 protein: CASSSSPGWNTEAFF. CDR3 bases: TGTGCCAGCAGCTCCTCTCCAGGGTGGAACACTGAAGCTTTCTTT.

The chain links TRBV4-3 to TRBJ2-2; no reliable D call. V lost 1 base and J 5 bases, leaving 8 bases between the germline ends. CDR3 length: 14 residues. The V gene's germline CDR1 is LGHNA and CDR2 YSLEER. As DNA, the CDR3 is TGCGCCAGCAGCCAAGCTCCCTCTACCGGGGAGCTGTTTTTT. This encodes CASSQAPSTGELFF.

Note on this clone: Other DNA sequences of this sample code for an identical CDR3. Here the CDR3 DNA reads TGTGCCAGCAGCCGGCGGAGCTCCTACGAGCAGTACTTC. This sequence encodes CASSRRSSYEQYF. The chain carries TRBV3-1 (or the pseudogene TRBV3-2) and TRBJ2-7; D is unclear. Germline V gives CDR1 LGHDT, CDR2 YNNKEL (reference sequence). Trimming left V 4 bases short and J 0 bases short, with 7 bases between. The CDR3 runs 13 residues.

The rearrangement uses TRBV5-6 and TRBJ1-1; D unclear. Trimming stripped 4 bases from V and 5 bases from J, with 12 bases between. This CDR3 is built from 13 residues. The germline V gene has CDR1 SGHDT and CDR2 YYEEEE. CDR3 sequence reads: CASSPSGVTEAFF. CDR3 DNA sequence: TGTGCCAGCAGCCCCTCCGGGGTAACTGAAGCTTTCTTT.

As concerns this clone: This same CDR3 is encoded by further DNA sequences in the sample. Here the CDR3 reads CASRTSGTYTGELFF. DNA for the CDR3: TGCGCCAGCAGGACTAGCGGGACTTACACCGGGGAGCTGTTTTTT. The gene calls are TRBV5-1 and TRBJ2-2, with 11 bases fitting TRBD2. The J segment lost 3 bases and the V segment lost 5 bases, leaving 3 bases of the junction unmatched. CDR3 length: 15 amino acids. Germline assignment: CDR1 SGHRS and CDR2 YFSETQ.

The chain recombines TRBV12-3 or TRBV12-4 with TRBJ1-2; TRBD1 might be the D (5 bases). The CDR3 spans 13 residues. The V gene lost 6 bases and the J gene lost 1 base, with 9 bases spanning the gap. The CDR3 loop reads CASSPGLNYGYTF. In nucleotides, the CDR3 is TGTGCCAGCAGCCCGGGACTTAACTATGGCTACACCTTC.

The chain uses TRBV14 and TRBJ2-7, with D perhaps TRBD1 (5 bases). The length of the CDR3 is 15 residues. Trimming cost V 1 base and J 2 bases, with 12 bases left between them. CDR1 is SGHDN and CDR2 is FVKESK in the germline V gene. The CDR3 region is CASSQVGHKTYEQYF. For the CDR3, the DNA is TGTGCCAGCAGCCAAGTGGGGCATAAAACCTACGAGCAGTACTTC.

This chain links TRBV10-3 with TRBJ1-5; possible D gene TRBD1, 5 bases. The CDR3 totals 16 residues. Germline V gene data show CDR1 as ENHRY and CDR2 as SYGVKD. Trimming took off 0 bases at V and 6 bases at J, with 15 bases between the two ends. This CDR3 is CAISESGGGAGQPQHF. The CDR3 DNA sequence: TGTGCCATCAGTGAGTCGGGGGGAGGGGCGGGTCAGCCCCAGCATTTT.

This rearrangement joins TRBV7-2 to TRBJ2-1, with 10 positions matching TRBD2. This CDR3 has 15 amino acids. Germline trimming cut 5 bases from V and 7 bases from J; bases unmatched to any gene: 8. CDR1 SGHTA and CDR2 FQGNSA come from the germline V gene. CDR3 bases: TGTGCCAGCAGCCCCAGCGGGGGGGCCGTGAATGAGCAGTTCTTC. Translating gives CASSPSGGAVNEQFF.

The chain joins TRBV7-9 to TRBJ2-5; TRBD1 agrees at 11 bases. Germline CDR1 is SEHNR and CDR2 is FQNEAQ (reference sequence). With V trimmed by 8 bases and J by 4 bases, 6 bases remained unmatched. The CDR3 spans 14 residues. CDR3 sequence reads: CASGRTGGLETQYF. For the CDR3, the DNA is TGTGCCAGCGGAAGGACAGGGGGCTTAGAGACCCAGTACTTC.

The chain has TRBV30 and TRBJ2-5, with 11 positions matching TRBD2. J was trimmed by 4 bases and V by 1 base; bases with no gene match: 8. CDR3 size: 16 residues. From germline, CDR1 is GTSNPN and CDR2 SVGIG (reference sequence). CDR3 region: CAWSGVAGGLLETQYF. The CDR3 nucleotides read TGTGCCTGGAGTGGGGTAGCGGGGGGGCTACTAGAGACCCAGTACTTC.

CDR3 amino acids: CASTPVSLAGGETQYF. The DNA for the CDR3 is TGTGCCAGCACCCCGGTGTCTCTAGCGGGAGGAGAGACCCAGTACTTC. This chain uses TRBV2 with TRBJ2-5; 11 bases are a match to TRBD2. With 7 bases clipped from V and 4 bases from J, the junction kept 11 bases outside the gene matches. This CDR3 is built from 16 residues. Germline V gene lookup returns CDR1 SNHLY and CDR2 FYNNEI.

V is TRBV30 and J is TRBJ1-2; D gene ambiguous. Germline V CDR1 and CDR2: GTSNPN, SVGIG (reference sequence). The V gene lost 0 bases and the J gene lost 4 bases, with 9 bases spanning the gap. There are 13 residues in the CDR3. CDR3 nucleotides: TGTGCCTGGAGTGTACCTGGGGTCTATGGCTACACCTTC. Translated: CAWSVPGVYGYTF.

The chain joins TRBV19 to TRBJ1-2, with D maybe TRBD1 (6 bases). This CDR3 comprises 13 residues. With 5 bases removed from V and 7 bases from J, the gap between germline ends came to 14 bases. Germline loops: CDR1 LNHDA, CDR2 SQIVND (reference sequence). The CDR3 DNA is TGTGCCAGTAGTCCGTCGGGGGCCGGTGGCTACACCTTC. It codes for CASSPSGAGGYTF.

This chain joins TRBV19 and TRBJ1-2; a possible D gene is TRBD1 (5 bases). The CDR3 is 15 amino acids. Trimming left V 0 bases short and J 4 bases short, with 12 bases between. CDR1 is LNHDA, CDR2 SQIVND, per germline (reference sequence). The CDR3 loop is CASSIERGIPYGYTF. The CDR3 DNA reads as TGTGCCAGTAGTATAGAACGGGGGATCCCCTATGGCTACACCTTC.

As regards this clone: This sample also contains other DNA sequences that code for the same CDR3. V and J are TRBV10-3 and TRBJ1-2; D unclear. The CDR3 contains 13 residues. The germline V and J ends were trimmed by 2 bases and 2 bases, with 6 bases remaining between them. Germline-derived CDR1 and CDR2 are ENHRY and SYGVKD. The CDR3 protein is CAISEEGNYGYTF. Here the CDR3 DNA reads TGTGCCATCAGTGAGGAGGGCAACTATGGCTACACCTTC.

The CDR3 nucleotides are TGTGCCAGCAGCGCAGATCCAGGGGCAGATACGCAGTATTTT. Its translation: CASSADPGADTQYF. The V and J genes are TRBV7-9 and TRBJ2-3; D perhaps matches TRBD1 (6 bases). Germline V gene lookup returns CDR1 SEHNR and CDR2 FQNEAQ (reference sequence). The V and J ends lost 5 bases and 4 bases respectively, with 13 bases between them. The CDR3 runs 14 residues.

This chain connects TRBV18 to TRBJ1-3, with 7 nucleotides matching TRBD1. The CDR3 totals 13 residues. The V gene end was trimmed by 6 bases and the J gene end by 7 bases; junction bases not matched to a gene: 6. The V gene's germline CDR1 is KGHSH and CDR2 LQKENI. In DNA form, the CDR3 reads TGTGCCAGCTCCTCGACAGGGACCAACACCATATATTTT. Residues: CASSSTGTNTIYF.

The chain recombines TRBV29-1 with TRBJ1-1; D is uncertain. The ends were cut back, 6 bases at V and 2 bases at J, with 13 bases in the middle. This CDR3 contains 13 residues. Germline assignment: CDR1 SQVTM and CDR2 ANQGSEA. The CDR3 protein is CSVPLLGNTEAFF. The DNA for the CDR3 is TGCAGCGTCCCCCTACTGGGAAACACTGAAGCTTTCTTT.

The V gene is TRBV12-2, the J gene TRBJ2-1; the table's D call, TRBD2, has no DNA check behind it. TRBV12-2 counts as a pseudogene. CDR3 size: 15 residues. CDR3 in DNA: TGTGCAAGTCGCCCTAGCCGAGACTCGTACAATGAGCAGTTCTTC. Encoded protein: CASRPSRDSYNEQFF.